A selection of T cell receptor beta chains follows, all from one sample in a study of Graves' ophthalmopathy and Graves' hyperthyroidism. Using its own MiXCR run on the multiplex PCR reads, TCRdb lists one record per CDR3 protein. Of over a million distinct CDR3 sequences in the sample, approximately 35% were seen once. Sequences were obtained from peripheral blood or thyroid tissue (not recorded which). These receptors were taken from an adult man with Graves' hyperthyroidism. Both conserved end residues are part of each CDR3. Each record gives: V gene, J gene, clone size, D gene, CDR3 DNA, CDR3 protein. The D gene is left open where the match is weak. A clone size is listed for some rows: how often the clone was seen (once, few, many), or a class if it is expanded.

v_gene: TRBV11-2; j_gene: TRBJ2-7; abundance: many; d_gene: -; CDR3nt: TGTGCCAGCAGCTTAAGGGCGGGCTACGAGCAGTACTTC; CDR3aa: CASSLRAGYEQYF
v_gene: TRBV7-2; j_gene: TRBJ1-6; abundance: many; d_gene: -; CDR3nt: TGTGCCAGCAGCTTGGGAGGGTTTTTTTCACCCCTCCACTTT; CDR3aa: CASSLGGFFSPLHF
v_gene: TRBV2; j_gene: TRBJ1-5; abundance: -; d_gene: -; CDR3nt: TGTGCCAGCAGTGATGAGGGCCAAGTGGTTTATAGCAATCAGCCCCAGCATTTT; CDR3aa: CASSDEGQVVYSNQPQHF
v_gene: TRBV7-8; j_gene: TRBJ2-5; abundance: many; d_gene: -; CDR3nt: TGTGCCAGCAGCTTAGAGGGCAGAGGGGAGACCCAGTACTTC; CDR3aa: CASSLEGRGETQYF
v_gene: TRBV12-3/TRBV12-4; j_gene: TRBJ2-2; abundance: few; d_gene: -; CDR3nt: TGTGCCAGTCTCGGGACCGACGAGGAGCTGTTTTTT; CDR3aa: CASLGTDEELFF
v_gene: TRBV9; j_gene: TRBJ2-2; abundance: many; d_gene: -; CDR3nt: TGTGCCAGCAGCGCACCGACAGGCACCGGGGAGCTGTTTTTT; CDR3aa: CASSAPTGTGELFF
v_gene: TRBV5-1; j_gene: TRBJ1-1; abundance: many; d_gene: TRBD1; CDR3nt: TGCGCCAGCAGCTTGGGACAGGGGGCGCGAACTGAAGCTTTCTTT; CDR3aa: CASSLGQGARTEAFF
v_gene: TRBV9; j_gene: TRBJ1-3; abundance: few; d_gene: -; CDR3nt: TGTGCCAGCAGCGGGACAGCGGGACGCGGTACCTCTGGAAACACCATATATTTT; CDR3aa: CASSGTAGRGTSGNTIYF
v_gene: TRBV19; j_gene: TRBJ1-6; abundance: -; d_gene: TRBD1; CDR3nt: TGTGCCAGTAGTGGGACAGGATTCGATTCACCCCTCCACTTT; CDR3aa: CASSGTGFDSPLHF
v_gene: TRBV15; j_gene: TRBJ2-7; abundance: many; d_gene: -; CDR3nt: TGTGCCACCAGCAGAGCCGGGGGAATCTACGAGCAGTACTTC; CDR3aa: CATSRAGGIYEQYF
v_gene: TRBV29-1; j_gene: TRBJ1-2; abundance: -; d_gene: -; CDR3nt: TGCAGCGTTGAAGATCGGGGAACGAGAGCCTATGGCTACACCTTC; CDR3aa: CSVEDRGTRAYGYTF
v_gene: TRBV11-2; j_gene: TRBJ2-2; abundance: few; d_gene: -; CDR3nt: TGTGCCAGCAGCCAGAACAGGGGAGGGGCCGGGGAGCTGTTTTTT; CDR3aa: CASSQNRGGAGELFF
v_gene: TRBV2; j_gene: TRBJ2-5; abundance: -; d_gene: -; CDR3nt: TGTGCCAGCAGTCGGACTATGTTCTCAGAGACCCAGTACTTC; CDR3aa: CASSRTMFSETQYF
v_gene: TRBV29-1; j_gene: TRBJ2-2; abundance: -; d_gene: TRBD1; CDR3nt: TGCAGCAGTGAGAGACAGGGTTCGAACACCGGGGAGCTGTTTTTT; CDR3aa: CSSERQGSNTGELFF
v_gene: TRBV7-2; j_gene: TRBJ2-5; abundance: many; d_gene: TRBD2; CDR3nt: TGTGCCAGCAGCTTGTACCCCGGGACTAGCTCGGAGACCCAGTACTTC; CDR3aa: CASSLYPGTSSETQYF
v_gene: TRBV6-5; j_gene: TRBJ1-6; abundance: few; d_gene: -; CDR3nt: TGTGCCAGCAGTTACTTCGGTCGGAGCTCCTATAATTCACCCCTCCACTTT; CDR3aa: CASSYFGRSSYNSPLHF
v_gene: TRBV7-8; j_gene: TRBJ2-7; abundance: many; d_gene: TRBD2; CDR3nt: TGTGCCAGCAGCCATCCCGGAGAACTAGCGCGGCGATACTACGAGCAGTACTTC; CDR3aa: CASSHPGELARRYYEQYF
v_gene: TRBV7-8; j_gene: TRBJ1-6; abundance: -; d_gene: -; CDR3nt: TGTGCCAGCAGCCGACTTGACGGAGTAAATTCACCCCTCCACTTT; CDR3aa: CASSRLDGVNSPLHF
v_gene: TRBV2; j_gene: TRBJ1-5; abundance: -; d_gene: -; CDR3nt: TGTGCTAGGAGACAGGACAATCAGCCCCAGCATTTT; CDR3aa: CARRQDNQPQHF
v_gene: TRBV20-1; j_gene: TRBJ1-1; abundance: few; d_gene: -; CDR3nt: TGCAGTGCTAGAGTCGCGAGGAAGAGGGCAGGGGACACTGAAGCTTTCTTT; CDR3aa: CSARVARKRAGDTEAFF
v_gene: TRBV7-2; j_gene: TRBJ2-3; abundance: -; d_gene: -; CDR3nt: TGTGCCAGCAGCTTAGCGCTAGGAGGGTTAGCGGATACGCAGTATTTT; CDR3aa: CASSLALGGLADTQYF
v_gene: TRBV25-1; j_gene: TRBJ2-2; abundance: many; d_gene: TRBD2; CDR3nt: TGTGCCAGCAGTGACGCTAGCGGGGGGGCCTCGTTGGACGGGGAGCTGTTTTTT; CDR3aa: CASSDASGGASLDGELFF
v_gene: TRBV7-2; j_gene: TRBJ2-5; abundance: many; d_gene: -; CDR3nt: TGTGCCAGCAGCTGGGGGTGGGGGAGCCCAGTCCAAGAGACCCAGTACTTC; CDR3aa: CASSWGWGSPVQETQYF
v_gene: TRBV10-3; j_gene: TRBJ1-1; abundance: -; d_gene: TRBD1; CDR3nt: TGTGCCATCAGTGGACAGGGAGGCGCTGAAGCTTTCTTT; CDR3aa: CAISGQGGAEAFF
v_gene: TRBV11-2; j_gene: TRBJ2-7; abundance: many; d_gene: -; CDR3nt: TGTGCCAGCAGCTTAGTTCCCTCCCACGAGCAGTACTTC; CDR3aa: CASSLVPSHEQYF
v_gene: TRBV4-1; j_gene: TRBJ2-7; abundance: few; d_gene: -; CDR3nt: TGCGCCAGCAGCCAAGAGAGAAGGGACCCAAGGGACGAGCAGTACTTC; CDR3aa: CASSQERRDPRDEQYF
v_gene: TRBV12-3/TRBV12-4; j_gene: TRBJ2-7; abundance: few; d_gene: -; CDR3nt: TGTGCCAGCACCAAAAGAAGGGGGTACGAGCAGTACTTC; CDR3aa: CASTKRRGYEQYF
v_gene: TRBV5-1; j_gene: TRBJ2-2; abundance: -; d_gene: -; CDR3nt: TGCGCCAGCAGCTTGGTTTCGCAGGGGGAGCTGTTTTTT; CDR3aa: CASSLVSQGELFF
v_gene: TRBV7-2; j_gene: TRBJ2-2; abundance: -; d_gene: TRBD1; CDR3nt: TGTGCCAGCAGCTGGGGGACAGGGGTGATTCTACGGGAGCTGTTTTTT; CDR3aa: CASSWGTGVILRELFF
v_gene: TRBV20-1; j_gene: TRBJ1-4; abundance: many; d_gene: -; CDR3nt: TGCAGTGCTAGAGATCCTTACGGGAATGAAAAACTGTTTTTT; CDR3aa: CSARDPYGNEKLFF
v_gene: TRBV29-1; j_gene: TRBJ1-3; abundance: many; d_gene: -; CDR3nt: TGCAGCGTTGTAGCGGGCTATGGAAACACCATATATTTT; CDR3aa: CSVVAGYGNTIYF
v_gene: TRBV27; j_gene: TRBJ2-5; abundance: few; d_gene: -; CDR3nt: TGTGCCAGCAGACGTACTTACCAAGAGACCCAGTACTTC; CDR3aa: CASRRTYQETQYF
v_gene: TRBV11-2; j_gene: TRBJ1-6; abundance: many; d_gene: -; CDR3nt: TGTGCCAGCAGGCGACCGGGACGGCTTAATTCACCCCTCCACTTT; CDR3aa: CASRRPGRLNSPLHF